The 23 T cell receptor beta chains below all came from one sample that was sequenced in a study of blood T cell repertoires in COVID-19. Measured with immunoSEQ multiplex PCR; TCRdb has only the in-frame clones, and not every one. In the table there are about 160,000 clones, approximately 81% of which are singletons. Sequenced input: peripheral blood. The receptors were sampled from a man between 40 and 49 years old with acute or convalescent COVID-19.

This CDR3 reads CASGSGGPSYNEQFF. In nucleotides, the CDR3 is TGTGCCAGCGGGAGCGGGGGCCCCTCCTACAATGAGCAGTTCTTC. The rearrangement uses TRBV5-4 and TRBJ2-1; 8 positions agree with TRBD2. Germline assignment: CDR1 SGHNT and CDR2 YYREEE (reference sequence). The CDR3 extends over 15 amino acids. Germline trimming cut 7 bases from V and 0 bases from J; bases unmatched to any gene: 6. Full variable domain (remainder filled in from reference TRBV5-4 and TRBJ2-1): ETGVTQSPTHLIKTRGQQVTLRCSSQSGHNTVSWYQQALGQGPQFIFQYYREEENGRGNFPPRFSGLQFPNYSSELNVNALELDDSALYLCASGSGGPSYNEQFFGPGTRLTVL.

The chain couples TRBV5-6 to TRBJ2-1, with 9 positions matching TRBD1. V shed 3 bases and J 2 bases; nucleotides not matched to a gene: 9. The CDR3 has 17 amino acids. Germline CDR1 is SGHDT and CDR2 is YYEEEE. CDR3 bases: TGTGCCAGCAGCTCGACGGGGACAGGGAGGCCCTACAATGAGCAGTTCTTC. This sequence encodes CASSSTGTGRPYNEQFF. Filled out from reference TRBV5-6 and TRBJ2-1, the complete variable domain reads DAGVTQSPTHLIKTRGQQVTLRCSPKSGHDTVSWYQQALGQGPQFIFQYYEEEERQRGNFPDRFSGHQFPNYSSELNVNALLLGDSALYLCASSSTGTGRPYNEQFFGPGTRLTVL.

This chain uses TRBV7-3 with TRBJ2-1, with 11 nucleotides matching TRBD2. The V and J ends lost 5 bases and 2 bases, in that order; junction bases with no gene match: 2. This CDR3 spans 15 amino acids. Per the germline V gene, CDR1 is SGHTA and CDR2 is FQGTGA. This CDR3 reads CASSRLAGTYNEQFF. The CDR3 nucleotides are TGTGCCAGCAGCCGACTAGCGGGGACCTACAATGAGCAGTTCTTC.

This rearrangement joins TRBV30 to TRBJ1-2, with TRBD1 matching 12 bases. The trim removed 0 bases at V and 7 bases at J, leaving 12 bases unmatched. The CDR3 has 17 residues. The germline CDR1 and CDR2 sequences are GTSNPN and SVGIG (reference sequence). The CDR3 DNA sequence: TGTGCCTGGAGTGTACCGGGACAGGGGGCCCGCCGGAGTGGCTACACCTTC. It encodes CAWSVPGQGARRSGYTF.

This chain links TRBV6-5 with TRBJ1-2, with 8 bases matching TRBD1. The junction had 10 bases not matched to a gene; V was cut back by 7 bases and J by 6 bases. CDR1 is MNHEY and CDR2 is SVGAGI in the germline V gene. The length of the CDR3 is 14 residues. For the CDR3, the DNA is TGTGCCAGCAATAGGGACAGGTTGACGGATGGCTACACCTTC. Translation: CASNRDRLTDGYTF.

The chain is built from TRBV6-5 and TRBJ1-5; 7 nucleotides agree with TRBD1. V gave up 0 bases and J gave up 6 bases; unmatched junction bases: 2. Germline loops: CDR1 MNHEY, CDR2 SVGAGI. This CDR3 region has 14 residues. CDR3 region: CASSYSGGSQPQHF. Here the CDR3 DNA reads TGTGCCAGCAGTTACTCAGGGGGCAGTCAGCCCCAGCATTTT.

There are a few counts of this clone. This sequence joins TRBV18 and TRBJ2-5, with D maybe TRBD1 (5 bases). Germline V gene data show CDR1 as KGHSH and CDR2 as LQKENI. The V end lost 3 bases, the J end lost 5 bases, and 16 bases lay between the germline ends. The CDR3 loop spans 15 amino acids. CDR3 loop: CASSPPDKAGETQYF. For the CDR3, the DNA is TGTGCCAGCTCACCGCCGGACAAAGCCGGGGAGACCCAGTACTTC.

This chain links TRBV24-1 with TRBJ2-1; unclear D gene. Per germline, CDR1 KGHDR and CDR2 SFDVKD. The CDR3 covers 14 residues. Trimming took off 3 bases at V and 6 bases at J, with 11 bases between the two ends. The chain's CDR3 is CATSDPRSTNEQFF. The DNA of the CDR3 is TGTGCCACCAGTGATCCTCGCAGTACCAATGAGCAGTTCTTC.

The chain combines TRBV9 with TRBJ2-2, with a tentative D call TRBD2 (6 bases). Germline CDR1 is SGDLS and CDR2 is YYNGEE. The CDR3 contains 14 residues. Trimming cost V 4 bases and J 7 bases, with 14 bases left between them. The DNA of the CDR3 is TGTGCCAGCAGCTCGGCGGAGGGCTTCGGGGAGCTGTTTTTT. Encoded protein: CASSSAEGFGELFF.

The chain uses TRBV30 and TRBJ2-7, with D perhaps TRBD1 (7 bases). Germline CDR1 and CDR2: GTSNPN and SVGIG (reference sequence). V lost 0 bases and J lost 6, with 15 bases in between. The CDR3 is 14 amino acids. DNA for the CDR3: TGTGCCTGGAGTGTAAGGGGCGGGACAGCCGAGCAGTACTTC. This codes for CAWSVRGGTAEQYF.

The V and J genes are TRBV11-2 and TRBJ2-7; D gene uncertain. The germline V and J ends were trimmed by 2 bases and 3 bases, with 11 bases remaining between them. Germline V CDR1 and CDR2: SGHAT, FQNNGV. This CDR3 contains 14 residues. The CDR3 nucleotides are TGTGCCAGCAGCTTACCGGCGGCAGACTACGAGCAGTACTTC. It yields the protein CASSLPAADYEQYF.

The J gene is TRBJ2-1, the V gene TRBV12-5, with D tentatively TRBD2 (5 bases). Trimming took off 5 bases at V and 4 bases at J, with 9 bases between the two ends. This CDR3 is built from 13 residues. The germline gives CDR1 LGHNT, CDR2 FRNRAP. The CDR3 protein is CASGLDLYNEQFF. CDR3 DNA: TGTGCTAGTGGTCTGGACTTATACAATGAGCAGTTCTTC.

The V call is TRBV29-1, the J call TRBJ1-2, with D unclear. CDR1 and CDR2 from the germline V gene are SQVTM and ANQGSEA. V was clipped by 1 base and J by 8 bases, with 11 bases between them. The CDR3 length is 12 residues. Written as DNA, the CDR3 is TGCAGCGTTGAAGGCGAGAGTTGGGGCTACACCTTC. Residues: CSVEGESWGYTF.

CDR3 sequence: CASSADRYSTGELFF. The DNA for the CDR3 is TGTGCCAGCAGCGCCGACAGATACTCCACCGGGGAGCTGTTTTTT. The chain uses TRBV7-9 and TRBJ2-2; D perhaps matches TRBD1 (5 bases). The CDR3 has 15 residues. Trimming shortened V by 5 bases and J by 4 bases, and 14 bases separated the two germline ends. The germline V gene has CDR1 SEHNR and CDR2 FQNEAQ (reference sequence).

The CDR3, as DNA: TGTGCCAGCAGCCCCGGGGGGAGCGGGGGGGCTCTCTGGAATGAGCAGTTCTTC. Encoded protein: CASSPGGSGGALWNEQFF. V usage is TRBV5-4 and J usage is TRBJ2-1, with 10 positions matching TRBD2. This CDR3 comprises 18 residues. CDR1 SGHNT and CDR2 YYREEE come from the germline V gene (reference sequence). Losses at the gene ends were 4 bases for V and 7 bases for J; bases not matched to a gene: 17.

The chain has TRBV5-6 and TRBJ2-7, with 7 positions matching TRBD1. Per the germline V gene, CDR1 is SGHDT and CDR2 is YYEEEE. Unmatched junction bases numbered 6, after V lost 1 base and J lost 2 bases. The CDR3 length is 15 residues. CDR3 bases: TGTGCCAGCAGCTTGAAATGGGACAGAGCCTACGAGCAGTACTTC. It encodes CASSLKWDRAYEQYF. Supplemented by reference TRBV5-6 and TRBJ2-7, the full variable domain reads DAGVTQSPTHLIKTRGQQVTLRCSPKSGHDTVSWYQQALGQGPQFIFQYYEEEERQRGNFPDRFSGHQFPNYSSELNVNALLLGDSALYLCASSLKWDRAYEQYFGPGTRLTVT.

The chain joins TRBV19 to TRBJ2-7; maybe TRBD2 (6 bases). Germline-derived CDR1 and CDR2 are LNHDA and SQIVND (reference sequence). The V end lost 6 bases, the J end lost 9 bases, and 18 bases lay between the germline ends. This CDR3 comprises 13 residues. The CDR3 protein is CASSPMGGGGQYF. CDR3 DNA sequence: TGTGCCAGTAGCCCGATGGGGGGTGGAGGGCAGTACTTC.

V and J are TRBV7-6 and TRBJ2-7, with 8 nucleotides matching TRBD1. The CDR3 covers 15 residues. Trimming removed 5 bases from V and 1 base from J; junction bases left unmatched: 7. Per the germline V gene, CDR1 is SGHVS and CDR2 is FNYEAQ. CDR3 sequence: CASSPTGGLSYEQYF. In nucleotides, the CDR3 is TGTGCCAGCAGCCCAACAGGGGGTTTATCCTACGAGCAGTACTTC.

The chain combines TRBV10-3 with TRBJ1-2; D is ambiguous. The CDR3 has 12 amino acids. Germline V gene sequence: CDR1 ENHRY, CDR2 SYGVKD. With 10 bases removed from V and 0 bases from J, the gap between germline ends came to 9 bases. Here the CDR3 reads CATRRANYGYTF. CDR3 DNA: TGTGCCACGAGGAGGGCTAACTATGGCTACACCTTC.

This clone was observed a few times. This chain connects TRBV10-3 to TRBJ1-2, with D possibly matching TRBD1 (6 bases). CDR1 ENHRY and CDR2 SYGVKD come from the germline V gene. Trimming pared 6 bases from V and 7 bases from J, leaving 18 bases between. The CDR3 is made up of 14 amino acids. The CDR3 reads CAISRGGGSSGYTF. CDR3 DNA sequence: TGTGCCATCAGCCGTGGGGGGGGCTCATCTGGCTACACCTTC.

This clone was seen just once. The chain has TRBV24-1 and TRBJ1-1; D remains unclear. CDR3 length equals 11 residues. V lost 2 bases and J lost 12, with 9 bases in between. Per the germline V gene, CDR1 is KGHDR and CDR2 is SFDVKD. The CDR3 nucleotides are TGTGCCACCAGTGATTCCGTCACACCTTTCTTT. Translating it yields CATSDSVTPFF.

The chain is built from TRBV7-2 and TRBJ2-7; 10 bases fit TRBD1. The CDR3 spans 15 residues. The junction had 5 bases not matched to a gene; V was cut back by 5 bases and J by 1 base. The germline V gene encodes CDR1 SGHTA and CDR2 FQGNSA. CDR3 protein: CASSRTGQGSYEQYF. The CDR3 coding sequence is TGTGCCAGCAGCCGCACGGGACAGGGGTCCTACGAGCAGTACTTC.

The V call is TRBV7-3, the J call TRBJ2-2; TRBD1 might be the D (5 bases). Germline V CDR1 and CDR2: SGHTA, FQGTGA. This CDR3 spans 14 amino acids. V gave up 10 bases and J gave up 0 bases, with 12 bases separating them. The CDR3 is CATSVGANTGELFF. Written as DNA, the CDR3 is TGTGCCACATCCGTAGGGGCGAACACCGGGGAGCTGTTTTTT.